The present TCR beta chain was sequenced within a study of T-cell reconstitution after alpha-beta-depleted transplantation in children (dated by TCRdb to the mid-2010s). Study-wide context: Using TCR repertoire profiling, the study followed T-cell immune reconstitution in a quantitative way in children after TCRalphabeta/CD19-depleted allogeneic hematopoietic cell transplantation.

Based on the germline V gene, the CDR1 and CDR2 sequences are SGHDT and YYEEEE. Counted from cysteine to phenylalanine, this CDR3 has 16 amino acids. Only the CDR3 part of the read is kept: 48 bases, read in frame from the first base. The junction shows trimming of 1 base on V and 6 bases on J, and the gene matches do not reach 6 bases of it. Libraries were constructed by PCR. Sequencing was performed on an Illumina HiSeq 2500. TCR library preparation used molecular barcoding, with unique molecular identifiers applied to normalize quantification of the TCRbeta repertoire. TCRdb applied fastp at Q25 and MiXCR to the public reads, then kept only in-frame beta chains. Rows merge per CDR3 protein into single entries with the most common DNA and genes. This sample is represented by 500,000 to 600,000 distinct CDR3 sequences; approximately 20% of them were singletons. The biggest ten clones account for over 3% of the sample.

Of note for this clonotype: Its antigen is not yet known. No much larger clonotype is one base removed from it; base qualities were not supplied.

The material was PBMCs from the stem cell graft donor, obtained from the stem cell graft. The rearranged segments are TRBV5-6 and TRBJ2-1, with 11 central nucleotides matching TRBD2. This receptor was obtained from a human donor who donated a stem cell graft to a child with acute lymphoblastic leukemia. The DNA sequence follows: TGTGCCAGCAGCTTGCCCCAACTAGCGGGAGTCAATGAGCAGTTCTTC. Its amino acids are CASSLPQLAGVNEQFF. This CDR3, with the reference TRBV5-6 and TRBJ2-1 proteins standing in past its ends, gives the full variable domain DAGVTQSPTHLIKTRGQQVTLRCSPKSGHDTVSWYQQALGQGPQFIFQYYEEEERQRGNFPDRFSGHQFPNYSSELNVNALLLGDSALYLCASSLPQLAGVNEQFFGPGTRLTVL.